The 27 T cell receptor beta chains in this list originate from one sample, sequenced in a study of PD-L1 blockade in urothelial cancer. This table comes from immunoSEQ multiplex PCR, and its TCRdb copy is limited to in-frame clones, with some not included. The sample has 25,000 to 30,000 clones, around 84% seen once. Time point of the sample: peripheral blood 6 weeks after treatment start. The specimen was PBMCs, collected around atezolizumab (anti-PD-L1) treatment. Receptors were obtained from a man between 65 and 85 years old with urothelial cancer.

The genes are TRBV7-9 and TRBJ2-1; D is perhaps TRBD2 (6 bases). Germline assignment: CDR1 SEHNR and CDR2 FQNEAQ (reference sequence). Trimming stripped 0 bases from V and 9 bases from J, with 9 bases between. CDR3 length: 13 residues. CDR3 DNA: TGTGCCAGCAGCTTAGCGAGGGACTCTGAGCAGTTCTTC. Its translation: CASSLARDSEQFF.

This chain uses TRBV6-5 with TRBJ2-2, with unresolved D. CDR1 and CDR2 (germline): MNHEY, SVGAGI. The CDR3 runs 13 residues. V lost 2 bases to trimming and J lost 7 bases, with 8 bases between them. The CDR3 bases are TGTGCCAGCAGTTACATGAGTGGCGGGGAGCTGTTTTTT. It yields the protein CASSYMSGGELFF.

This chain connects TRBV6-1 to TRBJ2-3, with 8 bases fitting TRBD2. The junction had 3 bases not matched to a gene; V was cut back by 3 bases and J by 4 bases. The CDR3 contains 14 residues. Germline V gives CDR1 MNHNS, CDR2 SASEGT. This CDR3 reads CASSDGGAADTQYF. The CDR3 region has the DNA TGTGCCAGCAGTGACGGGGGGGCAGCAGATACGCAGTATTTT.

Regarding this clone: Different DNA sequences within this sample yield the same CDR3. The chain couples TRBV15 to TRBJ1-5; unclear D gene. The CDR3 totals 15 residues. V was cut by 0 bases and J by 6 bases, with 12 bases left in between. Germline V gene sequence: CDR1 LNHNV, CDR2 YYDKDF (reference sequence). CDR3 DNA sequence: TGTGCCACCAGCAGAGATCACCCGGGAGGTCAGCCCCAGCATTTT. This gives the protein CATSRDHPGGQPQHF.

CDR3 DNA sequence: TGTGCCAGCAGCGGACGACTAGCGGGAGTGGCCGGGGAGCTGTTTTTT. It codes for CASSGRLAGVAGELFF. The rearrangement joins TRBV7-2 to TRBJ2-2, with 12 bases that match TRBD2. CDR3 length equals 16 residues. Germline V gene data show CDR1 as SGHTA and CDR2 as FQGNSA. With 5 bases clipped from V and 6 bases from J, the junction kept 7 bases outside the gene matches.

V and J are TRBV2 and TRBJ1-5; 9 bases line up with TRBD1. The V gene's germline CDR1 is SNHLY and CDR2 FYNNEI. Trimming cost V 4 bases and J 7 bases; bases outside gene matches: 5. This CDR3 contains 14 residues. The chain's CDR3 is CASSGDRERQPQHF. The CDR3 DNA is TGTGCCAGCAGTGGGGACAGGGAAAGGCAGCCCCAGCATTTT. Full variable domain (rest looked up from reference TRBV2 and TRBJ1-5): EPEVTQTPSHQVTQMGQEVILRCVPISNHLYFYWYRQILGQKVEFLVSFYNNEISEKSEIFDDQFSVERPDGSNFTLKIRSTKLEDSAMYFCASSGDRERQPQHFGDGTRLSIL.

The chain couples TRBV6-5 to TRBJ2-3; 9 bases are shared with TRBD2. V shed 4 bases, J shed 1 base, and the junction held 6 bases outside the gene matches. This CDR3 is 16 amino acids long. Germline V CDR1 and CDR2: MNHEY, SVGAGI. The CDR3 DNA reads as TGTGCCAGCAGTTCCCGGGCGGGGGGGGGCACAGATACGCAGTATTTT. Translated, it gives CASSSRAGGGTDTQYF.

Only a few counts were recorded for this clone. The CDR3 DNA reads TGCAGTGCGAACTACAGGGAGACCCAGTACTTC. Translation: CSANYRETQYF. V and J are TRBV20-1 and TRBJ2-5, with D tentatively TRBD1 (5 bases). This CDR3 is built from 11 residues. Trimming removed 6 bases from V and 5 bases from J, with 10 bases in between. Germline assignment: CDR1 DFQATT and CDR2 SNEGSKA (reference sequence).

The V call is TRBV5-1, the J call TRBJ2-2, with 9 nucleotides matching TRBD2. CDR1 is SGHRS, CDR2 YFSETQ, per germline. This CDR3 is 15 amino acids long. V lost 5 bases to trimming and J lost 5 bases; unmatched junction nucleotides: 7. CDR3 sequence (DNA): TGCGCCAGCAGTATAGCGGGAGTGTCTACCGGGGAGCTGTTTTTT. Translated: CASSIAGVSTGELFF.

The J gene is TRBJ2-2, the V gene TRBV5-1; D is ambiguous. Germline lookup yields CDR1 SGHRS and CDR2 YFSETQ. The V end lost 0 bases, the J end lost 7 bases, and 7 bases lay between the germline ends. The CDR3 is 13 residues long. The CDR3 loop is CASSLAVIGELFF. The DNA for the CDR3 is TGCGCCAGCAGCTTGGCCGTTATCGGGGAGCTGTTTTTT.

The CDR3 nucleotides read TGTGCCGCCTCGGGGACAACAGAAAACACCATATATTTT. It specifies CAASGTTENTIYF. V is TRBV28 and J is TRBJ1-3; D might be TRBD1 (6 bases). CDR3 size: 13 residues. Germline values: CDR1 MDHEN, CDR2 SYDVKM. Between the trimmed V and J ends, which lost 11 bases and 6 bases, there was a span of 17 bases.

The V and J genes are TRBV6-1 and TRBJ2-3; D might be TRBD1 (5 bases). The CDR3 contains 15 residues. Germline CDR1 and CDR2: MNHNS and SASEGT. The V end was cut by 2 bases, the J end by 1 base, with 10 bases between. The DNA of the CDR3 is TGTGCCAGCAGTGAAAGGGGTTTCGGCACAGATACGCAGTATTTT. The encoded protein is CASSERGFGTDTQYF.

The chain recombines TRBV9 with TRBJ2-3; 12 bases are a match to TRBD2. This CDR3 is built from 17 residues. Trimming removed 0 bases from V and 5 bases from J; junction bases left unmatched: 7. The germline CDR1 and CDR2 sequences are SGDLS and YYNGEE. DNA of the CDR3: TGTGCCAGCAGCGTAGATCTAGCGGGGGGGCCAGTAGATACGCAGTATTTT. The encoded protein is CASSVDLAGGPVDTQYF.

The V and J genes are TRBV4-1 and TRBJ1-2; possibly TRBD1 for D (6 bases). The CDR3 consists of 15 residues. CDR1 is MGHRA, CDR2 YSYEKL, per germline. Trimming left V 4 bases short and J 10 bases short, with 22 bases between. CDR3 region: CASSPPATGGAYYTF. In DNA form, the CDR3 reads TGCGCCAGCAGCCCCCCAGCGACAGGTGGGGCTTACTACACCTTC.

The count of this clone is one. CDR3 region: CASSQEPKPEQGGNTIYF. The CDR3 DNA follows: TGTGCCAGCAGCCAAGAGCCTAAGCCGGAACAGGGCGGAAACACCATATATTTT. The genes are TRBV4-2 and TRBJ1-3; a weak D match, TRBD1 (6 bases). The germline V gene has CDR1 LGHNA and CDR2 YNFKEQ. The CDR3 spans 18 residues. V was trimmed by 0 bases and J by 4 bases, leaving 19 bases between them.

This clone has a single count. The chain employs TRBV28 and TRBJ1-4, with 7 positions matching TRBD1. There are 15 residues in the CDR3. Per the germline V gene, CDR1 is MDHEN and CDR2 is SYDVKM. The V segment lost 4 bases and the J segment 4 bases; nucleotides outside the gene matches: 6. The DNA of the CDR3 is TGTGCCAGCAGTTGGCCGGGACAGAATAATGAAAAACTGTTTTTT. Amino acids: CASSWPGQNNEKLFF.

A single count supports this clone. The rearrangement joins TRBV5-5 to TRBJ1-2; weak D call: TRBD1 (5 bases). Germline V lookup: CDR1 SGHKS, CDR2 YYEKEE (reference sequence). The germline V and J ends were trimmed by 4 bases and 6 bases, with 13 bases remaining between them. The CDR3 contains 13 residues. CDR3 in amino acids: CASSENQGNGYTF. CDR3 nucleotide sequence: TGTGCCAGCAGCGAAAATCAGGGAAATGGCTACACCTTC.

The chain combines TRBV19 with TRBJ2-3; possible D gene TRBD2, 5 bases. Germline assignment: CDR1 LNHDA and CDR2 SQIVND (reference sequence). Trimming removed 2 bases at V and 3 bases at J, with 6 bases between. The CDR3 contains 13 residues. Here the CDR3 DNA reads TGTGCCAGTAGTATAAGGGAGACAGATACGCAGTATTTT. This sequence encodes CASSIRETDTQYF.

The chain is built from TRBV5-4 and TRBJ2-2; 7 bases agree with TRBD2. Looked up from germline, CDR1 is SGHNT and CDR2 is YYREEE (reference sequence). J gave up 5 bases and V 1 base, and 5 bases lay outside the gene matches. The CDR3 is 15 residues long. CDR3 in DNA: TGTGCCAGCAGCTTGCAAAGGGGAGGGACCGGGGAGCTGTTTTTT. Protein product: CASSLQRGGTGELFF.

The genes are TRBV5-1 and TRBJ2-6, with 7 positions matching TRBD1. Germline V lookup: CDR1 SGHRS, CDR2 YFSETQ. V lost 0 bases to trimming and J lost 2 bases; unmatched junction nucleotides: 8. This CDR3 is built from 18 residues. The CDR3 bases are TGCGCCAGCAGCTTGGAAGGGGGCTGGGGACCTGGGGCCAACGTCCTGACTTTC. Translation gives CASSLEGGWGPGANVLTF.

This chain joins TRBV4-3 and TRBJ2-2, with TRBD2 matching 12 bases. The CDR3 runs to 16 residues. Trimming cost V 0 bases and J 7 bases; bases outside gene matches: 3. Germline V gene data show CDR1 as LGHNA and CDR2 as YSLEER. As DNA, the CDR3 is TGCGCCAGCAGCCAAGAGACTAGCGGGGGCCTCGGGGAGCTGTTTTTT. Its protein product is CASSQETSGGLGELFF.

V gene TRBV7-9 combines with J gene TRBJ2-1; D might be TRBD2 (5 bases). The CDR3 extends over 17 amino acids. The germline CDR1 and CDR2 sequences are SEHNR and FQNEAQ (reference sequence). Trimming took off 4 bases at V and 1 base at J, with 17 bases between the two ends. CDR3 DNA: TGTGCCAGCAGCTCTCTTGCCGGGGAGCGGTCCTACAATGAGCAGTTCTTC. Translated, it gives CASSSLAGERSYNEQFF.

This clone was detected only once. The gene calls are TRBV7-2 and TRBJ2-1, with 10 bases matching TRBD2. The CDR3 covers 16 residues. V was clipped by 2 bases and J by 0 bases; unmatched bases: 1. From germline, CDR1 is SGHTA and CDR2 FQGNSA. CDR3 residues: CASSLSSGSSYNEQFF. Here the CDR3 DNA reads TGTGCCAGCAGCTTATCTAGCGGGAGCTCCTACAATGAGCAGTTCTTC.

The chain recombines TRBV30 with TRBJ1-6, with D unresolved. The CDR3 has 12 amino acids. V gave up 4 bases and J gave up 7 bases, with 8 bases separating them. Germline values: CDR1 GTSNPN, CDR2 SVGIG (reference sequence). CDR3 in amino acids: CAWTGGNSPLHF. The CDR3 bases are TGTGCCTGGACAGGTGGCAATTCACCCCTCCACTTT.

The chain recombines TRBV7-9 with TRBJ1-4; D might be TRBD1 (6 bases). The CDR3 runs 13 residues. Germline values: CDR1 SEHNR, CDR2 FQNEAQ (reference sequence). V lost 6 bases, J lost 8 bases, and 13 bases lay in between. CDR3 region: CASRSGTNEKLFF. The CDR3 DNA reads as TGTGCCAGCAGGTCCGGGACAAACGAAAAACTGTTTTTT.

This rearrangement joins TRBV5-1 to TRBJ1-1; 7 nucleotides line up with TRBD1. CDR1 is SGHRS, CDR2 YFSETQ, per germline. The V gene end was trimmed by 3 bases and the J gene end by 4 bases; junction bases not matched to a gene: 6. The CDR3 totals 14 residues. CDR3 DNA sequence: TGCGCCAGCAGCTACCAGGGGGATTTCACTGAAGCTTTCTTT. It specifies CASSYQGDFTEAFF.

The chain joins TRBV2 to TRBJ2-3, with D perhaps matching TRBD1 (5 bases). The CDR3 covers 15 residues. The germline CDR1 and CDR2 sequences are SNHLY and FYNNEI. The ends were cut back, 3 bases at V and 1 base at J, with 11 bases in the middle. The DNA for the CDR3 is TGTGCCAGCAGTGACGCAGGGATCGGCACAGATACGCAGTATTTT. Its protein is CASSDAGIGTDTQYF. Together with reference TRBV2 and TRBJ2-3, the CDR3 gives the full variable domain: EPEVTQTPSHQVTQMGQEVILRCVPISNHLYFYWYRQILGQKVEFLVSFYNNEISEKSEIFDDQFSVERPDGSNFTLKIRSTKLEDSAMYFCASSDAGIGTDTQYFGPGTRLTVL.